This T cell receptor beta chain was sequenced during a study of blood T cell repertoires in COVID-19. Study-wide context: The cDNA or gDNA used as material had been derived from T cells, B-cell-depleted T cells, or PBMCs.

Some clones are missing from TCRdb's copy, which holds only in-frame ones; the method was immunoSEQ multiplex PCR. In the table there are more than 140,000 clones, over 80% of which are singletons. The sequenced sample was peripheral blood. The sequence was collected from a human donor in a cohort sampled during active COVID-19.

Written as DNA, the CDR3 is TGCGCCAGCAGCCCCCAAGGAGGGGTCTTCTACAATGAGCAGTTCTTC. Translating it yields CASSPQGGVFYNEQFF. V is TRBV5-1 and J is TRBJ2-1; weak D call: TRBD2 (6 bases). V lost 4 bases and J lost 3, with 17 bases in between. Per germline, CDR1 SGHRS and CDR2 YFSETQ. The CDR3 consists of 16 residues.